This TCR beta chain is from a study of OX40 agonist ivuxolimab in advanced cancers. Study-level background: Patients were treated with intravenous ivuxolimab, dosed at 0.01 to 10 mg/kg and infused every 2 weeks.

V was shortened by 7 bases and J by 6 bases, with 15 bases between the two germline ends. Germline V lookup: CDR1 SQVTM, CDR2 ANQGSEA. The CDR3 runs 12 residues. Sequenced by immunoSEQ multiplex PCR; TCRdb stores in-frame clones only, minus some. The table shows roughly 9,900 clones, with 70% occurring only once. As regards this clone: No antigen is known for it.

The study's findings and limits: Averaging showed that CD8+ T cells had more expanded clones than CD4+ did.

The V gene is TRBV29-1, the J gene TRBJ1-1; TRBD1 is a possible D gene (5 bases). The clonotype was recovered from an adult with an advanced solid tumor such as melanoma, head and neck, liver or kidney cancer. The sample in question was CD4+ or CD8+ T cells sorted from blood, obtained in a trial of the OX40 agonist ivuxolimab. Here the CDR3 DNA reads TGCAGCGGGGGGTTAGGTCGCGCTGAAGCTTTCTTT. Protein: CSGGLGRAEAFF. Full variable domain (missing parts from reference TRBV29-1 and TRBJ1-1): SAVISQKPSRDICQRGTSLTIQCQVDSQVTMMFWYRQQPGQSLTLIATANQGSEATYESGFVIDKFPISRPNLTFSTLTVSNMSPEDSSIYLCSGGLGRAEAFFGQGTRLTVV.